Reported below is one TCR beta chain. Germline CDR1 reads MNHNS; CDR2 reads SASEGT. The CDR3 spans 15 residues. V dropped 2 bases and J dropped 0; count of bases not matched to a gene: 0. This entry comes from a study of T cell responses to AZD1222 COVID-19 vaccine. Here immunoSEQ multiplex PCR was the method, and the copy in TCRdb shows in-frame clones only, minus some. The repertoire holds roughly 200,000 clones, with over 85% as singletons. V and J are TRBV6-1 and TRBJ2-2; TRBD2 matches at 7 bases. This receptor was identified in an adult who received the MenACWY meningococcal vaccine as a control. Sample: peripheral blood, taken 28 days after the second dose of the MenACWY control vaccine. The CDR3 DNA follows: TGTGCCAGCAGTGAACTAGCGGCGAACACCGGGGAGCTGTTTTTT. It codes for CASSELAANTGELFF.